This entry features one T cell receptor beta chain sequence. What it binds is unknown. Trimming pared 1 base from V and 5 bases from J, leaving 12 bases between. There are 14 residues in the CDR3. Germline V lookup: CDR1 SGHRS, CDR2 YFSETQ. Both 60 Vbeta primers and 13 Jbeta primers went into the PCR. Assay: immunoSEQ multiplex PCR; the TCRdb copy retains only in-frame clones and omits some. This sample has about 76,000 clones, with roughly 80% found just once. The data were taken from a study of cytomegalovirus exposure and HLA in healthy donors. Findings and caveats of the study: Equally common other TCR beta chains were less clonally expanded than HLA-associated ones, a later analysis found. With later analysis, a missense DCLRE1C variant became linked to TCR beta V- and J-gene trimming.

Sequencing used PBMCs. The V call is TRBV5-1, the J call TRBJ2-5, with D possibly matching TRBD1 (5 bases). The sequence was collected from a woman in her twenties or thirties in good health and CMV-seronegative. CDR3 loop: CASSLLGAGETQYF. Here the CDR3 DNA reads TGCGCCAGCAGCTTGCTTGGGGCAGGGGAGACCCAGTACTTC.